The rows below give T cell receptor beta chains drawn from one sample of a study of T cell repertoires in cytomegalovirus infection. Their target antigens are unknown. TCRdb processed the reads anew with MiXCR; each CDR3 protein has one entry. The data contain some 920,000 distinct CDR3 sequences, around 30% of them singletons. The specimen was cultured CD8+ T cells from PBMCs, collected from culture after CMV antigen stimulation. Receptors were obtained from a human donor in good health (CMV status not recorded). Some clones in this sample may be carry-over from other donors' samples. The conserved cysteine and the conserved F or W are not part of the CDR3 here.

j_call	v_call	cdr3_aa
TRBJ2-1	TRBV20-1	SGEGEIDNEQF
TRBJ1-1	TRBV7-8	ASSLAATGAWTEAF
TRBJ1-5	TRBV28	ASSFRKPGRWSNQPQH
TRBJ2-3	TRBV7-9	ASSPYKGGTSTDTQY
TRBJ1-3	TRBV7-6	ASSLERGYTIY
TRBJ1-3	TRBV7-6	ASSPSFGTGNTIY
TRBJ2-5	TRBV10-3	AISEFRQGQETQY
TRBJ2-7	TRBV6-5	ASSNGRAMRDEQY
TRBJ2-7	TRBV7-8	ASSLGTSGGHSYEQY
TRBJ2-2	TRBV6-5	ASSGLLGNTGELF
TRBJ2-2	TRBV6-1	ASVKMSGTGVTGELF
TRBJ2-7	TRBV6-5	ASSYEATYEQY
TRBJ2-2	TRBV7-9	ASSGDRANTGELF
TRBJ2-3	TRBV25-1	ASSEYYRLATDTQY
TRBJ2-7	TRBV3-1	ASSPKVKGHLPNEQY
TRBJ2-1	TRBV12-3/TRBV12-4	ANTWGNEQF
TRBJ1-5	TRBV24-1	ATSQAAGQPQH
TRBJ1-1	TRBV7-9	ASSPRAVSLNTEAF
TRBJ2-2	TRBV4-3	ASSRGRGANTGELF
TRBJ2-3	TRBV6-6	ASRAQNRQY
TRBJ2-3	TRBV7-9	ASSPTPDTQY
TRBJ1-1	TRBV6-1	ASSSRTGGFTEAF
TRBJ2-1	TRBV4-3	ASSQVEGSMDNEQF
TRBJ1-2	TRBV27	ASSSLDRGPLNGYT
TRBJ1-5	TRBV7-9	ASSLGFTNQPQH
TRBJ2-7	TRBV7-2	ASSAWTSGGYEQY
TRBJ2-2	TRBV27	ASRRGLHTGELF
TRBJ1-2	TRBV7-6	ASSLERQGALDYGYT
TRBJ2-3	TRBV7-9	ASSPPAGGGDTQY
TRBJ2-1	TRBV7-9	ASSPTENYNEQF
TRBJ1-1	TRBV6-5	ASKGDRTNTEAF
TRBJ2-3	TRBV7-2	ASSPTLAESDTQY
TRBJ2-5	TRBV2	ASSDSGYQETQY
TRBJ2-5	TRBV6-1	ASSEFKKETQY
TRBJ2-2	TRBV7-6	ASSLDITGLASTGELF
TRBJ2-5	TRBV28	ASSTGTSGGYQETQY
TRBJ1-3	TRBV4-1	ASSEGPGNTIY
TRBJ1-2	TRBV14	ASSGGRAYGYT
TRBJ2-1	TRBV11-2	ASSLEGWASGGLTYNEQF
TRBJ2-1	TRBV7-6	ASSPLAGGLYNEQF
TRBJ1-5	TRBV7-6	VSSSGASQPQH
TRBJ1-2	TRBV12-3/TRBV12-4	ASSHISGGDYGYT
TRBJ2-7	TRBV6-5	ASSPFRDRHSYEQY
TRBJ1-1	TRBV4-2	ASSQAAWDTEAF
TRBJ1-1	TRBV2	ASPDRVSTEAF